What follows is one TCR beta chain and its context. Its specificity is not known. This sample is part of a study of cytomegalovirus exposure and HLA in healthy donors. Study details: Of the donors genotyped, 300 to 500 in all, 75% to 85% fell in the Caucasian-associated ancestry cluster.

Study-wide points: The dataset shows that most TCR sequences were rare, while some public TCRs occurred in many donors. Later analysis suggested most CMV-associated TCR beta chains were HLA-restricted.

The PCR made use of 60 Vbeta and 13 Jbeta primers. Method: immunoSEQ multiplex PCR; TCRdb's copy keeps in-frame clones and lacks some. The sample consists of 100,000 to 150,000 clones, approximately 82% of them appearing once. V trimming: 1 base; J trimming: 4 bases; junction bases outside the gene matches: 9. The CDR3 has 16 residues. Germline V CDR1 and CDR2: LGHNA, YNFKEQ. The gene calls are TRBV4-2 and TRBJ2-5; 7 bases are shared with TRBD2. This TCR came from a boy younger than 10 in good health and CMV-seronegative. Sequences were obtained from PBMCs. CDR3 DNA sequence: TGTGCCAGCAGCCAAGCACGGGGGGTTGGGGCAGAGACCCAGTACTTC. Encoded protein: CASSQARGVGAETQYF.